A single sample is the source of the 30 T cell receptor beta chains below, sequenced in a study of molecular identifiers for immune sequencing clone quantification. TCRdb reprocessed the PCR reads with MiXCR, giving one entry per CDR3 protein. The sample comprises around 40,000 distinct CDR3 sequences, under 25% of which are singletons, and under 1.4% rests with the top ten. Sequences were obtained from naive CD8+ T cells from blood, with Jurkat cell RNA spiked in. Stated subset: FACS-sorted CD8+CD4-CCR7+CD45RA+ naive T cells. All receptors come from a human donor in good health. Some libraries in this study had Jurkat cell RNA spiked in.

This clonotype was seen many times. The chain couples TRBV9 to TRBJ1-6; 8 bases map to TRBD1. This CDR3 region has 17 residues. Looked up from germline, CDR1 is SGDLS and CDR2 is YYNGEE. After removal of 3 bases from V and 7 bases from J, the junction contained 12 bases not matched to a gene. This CDR3 is CASSAEGGTGVNSPLHF. The CDR3 nucleotides read TGTGCCAGCAGCGCGGAAGGGGGGACAGGCGTAAATTCACCCCTCCACTTT. Full variable domain (rest looked up from reference TRBV9 and TRBJ1-6): DSGVTQTPKHLITATGQRVTLRCSPRSGDLSVYWYQQSLDQGLQFLIQYYNGEERAKGNILERFSAQQFPDLHSELNLSSLELGDSALYFCASSAEGGTGVNSPLHFGNGTRLTVT.

The sample holds many counts of this clonotype. The chain uses TRBV6-2 or TRBV6-3 and TRBJ2-7; TRBD1 aligns across 9 bases. The V gene end was trimmed by 6 bases and the J gene end by 5 bases; junction bases not matched to a gene: 11. Germline V gene data show CDR1 as MNHEY and CDR2 as SVGEGT. The CDR3 is 15 amino acids. CDR3: CASSHRTGEAHEQYF. In DNA form, the CDR3 reads TGTGCCAGCAGCCACCGGACAGGGGAGGCCCACGAGCAGTACTTC.

This clonotype was observed at least ten times. The chain joins TRBV6-2 or TRBV6-3 to TRBJ2-3; 8 bases are a match to TRBD1. Losses at the gene ends were 6 bases for V and 1 base for J; bases not matched to a gene: 12. Germline V CDR1 and CDR2: MNHEY, SVGEGT. There are 17 residues in the CDR3. CDR3 protein: CASRYVPRTGRTDTQYF. The CDR3 bases are TGTGCCAGCAGGTACGTGCCGAGGACAGGGCGCACAGATACGCAGTATTTT.

This clonotype was counted ten times or more. V usage is TRBV6-6 and J usage is TRBJ2-7; D not resolved. Per germline, CDR1 MNHNY and CDR2 SVGAGI (reference sequence). CDR3 size: 11 residues. Between the trimmed V and J ends, which lost 4 bases and 6 bases, there was a span of 7 bases. This CDR3 is CASSSLGEQYF. CDR3 in DNA: TGTGCCAGCAGTTCCCTCGGCGAGCAGTACTTC.

There are many counts of this clonotype. This chain joins TRBV6-2 or TRBV6-3 and TRBJ1-5; no clear D. Trimming left V 4 bases short and J 0 bases short, with 10 bases between. The V gene's germline CDR1 is MNHEY and CDR2 SVGEGT. CDR3 length: 15 residues. Written as DNA, the CDR3 is TGTGCCAGCAGTTCGTCGGATTATAGCAATCAGCCCCAGCATTTT. Translating gives CASSSSDYSNQPQHF.

In this sample, this clonotype turned up many times. J is TRBJ2-7 and V is TRBV20-1, with TRBD1 identical over 8 bases. There are 14 residues in the CDR3. Germline CDR1 is DFQATT and CDR2 is SNEGSKA (reference sequence). V gave up 4 bases and J gave up 3 bases; unmatched junction bases: 8. The CDR3 loop reads CSATDRGIVYEQYF. CDR3 in DNA: TGCAGTGCTACAGACAGGGGTATAGTCTACGAGCAGTACTTC.

This clonotype was detected ten times or more. The gene calls are TRBV6-2 or TRBV6-3 and TRBJ2-1; 8 nucleotides match TRBD2. The V and J ends lost 6 bases and 6 bases, in that order; junction bases with no gene match: 16. Germline loops: CDR1 MNHEY, CDR2 SVGEGT. The CDR3 spans 17 residues. CDR3 in DNA: TGTGCCAGCAGCCGTTCCATCACTAGCGGTCCGTTCAATGAGCAGTTCTTC. Amino acids: CASSRSITSGPFNEQFF.

This clonotype was counted at least ten times. J is TRBJ2-6 and V is TRBV10-3, with 8 bases fitting TRBD1. The V gene end was trimmed by 0 bases and the J gene end by 0 bases; junction bases not matched to a gene: 10. Germline CDR1 ENHRY, CDR2 SYGVKD. CDR3 length equals 20 residues. CDR3 bases: TGTGCCATCAGTGAGTCCGGGACAGGTATAACTAGCTCTGGGGCCAACGTCCTGACTTTC. This codes for CAISESGTGITSSGANVLTF.

This clonotype came up many times. V is TRBV28 and J is TRBJ2-7; 7 bases line up with TRBD1. The germline gives CDR1 MDHEN, CDR2 SYDVKM. The CDR3 sequence is 13 residues long. V shed 8 bases, J shed 0 bases, and the junction held 4 bases outside the gene matches. The DNA for the CDR3 is TGTGCCAGCCGGGACAGCAGCTCCTACGAGCAGTACTTC. This encodes CASRDSSSYEQYF.

This clonotype was recorded many times. The chain is built from TRBV7-2 and TRBJ2-7; D may match TRBD1 or TRBD2 (5 bases each). The CDR3 has 15 residues. Trimming took off 4 bases at V and 0 bases at J, with 13 bases between the two ends. CDR1 and CDR2 from the germline V gene are SGHTA and FQGNSA. The CDR3 is CASSYGGRSSYEQYF. The CDR3 DNA reads TGTGCCAGCAGCTATGGGGGTCGGAGCTCCTACGAGCAGTACTTC.

There are many counts of this clonotype. V gene TRBV19 combines with J gene TRBJ2-7; D is undetermined. This CDR3 contains 13 residues. The V and J ends lost 3 bases and 3 bases respectively, with 9 bases between them. Germline lookup yields CDR1 LNHDA and CDR2 SQIVND (reference sequence). The CDR3 region has the DNA TGTGCCAGTAGTATGCCAGGTCACTACGAGCAGTACTTC. Residues: CASSMPGHYEQYF.

The J gene is TRBJ2-3, the V gene TRBV6-2 or TRBV6-3; D gene ambiguous. The CDR3 length is 12 residues. The germline V gene encodes CDR1 MNHEY and CDR2 SVGEGT. The ends were cut back, 5 bases at V and 2 bases at J, with 5 bases in the middle. CDR3 region: CASSLHTDTQYF. The CDR3 nucleotides read TGTGCCAGCAGTCTGCACACAGATACGCAGTATTTT.

This clonotype was seen a single time. One base away lies a much larger clone, so this may be a sequencing read error. In nucleotides, the CDR3 is TGTGCCAGCAGCTCACACAGTGCTTGGGAAGAGACCCAGTACTTC. This translates into CASSSHSAWEETQYF. The genes are TRBV5-6 and TRBJ2-5; D gene ambiguous. Germline CDR1 reads SGHDT; CDR2 reads YYEEEE. With 3 bases removed from V and 3 bases from J, the gap between germline ends came to 15 bases. This CDR3 spans 15 amino acids. Complete variable domain (other parts from reference TRBV5-6 and TRBJ2-5): DAGVTQSPTHLIKTRGQQVTLRCSPKSGHDTVSWYQQALGQGPQFIFQYYEEEERQRGNFPDRFSGHQFPNYSSELNVNALLLGDSALYLCASSSHSAWEETQYFGPGTRLLVL.

There are many counts of this clonotype. This chain joins TRBV4-1 and TRBJ1-5; 9 bases agree with TRBD1. The CDR3 sequence is 16 residues long. The J segment lost 7 bases and the V segment lost 2 bases, leaving 9 bases of the junction unmatched. CDR1 MGHRA and CDR2 YSYEKL come from the germline V gene. The CDR3 DNA sequence: TGCGCCAGCAGCCAACAACCGGGACAGGGACGACAGCCCCAGCATTTT. Translation gives CASSQQPGQGRQPQHF.

This sequence joins TRBV7-9 and TRBJ2-2, with 10 bases that match TRBD2. Germline CDR1 reads SEHNR; CDR2 reads FQNEAQ (reference sequence). V was clipped by 6 bases and J by 10 bases; unmatched bases: 5. This CDR3 is built from 13 residues. CDR3 in DNA: TGTGCCAGCAGGAGCGGACTAGCGGAGGAGCTGTTTTTT. It translates to CASRSGLAEELFF.

This clonotype was seen at least ten times. J is TRBJ1-1 and V is TRBV19; a weak D match, TRBD1 (6 bases). V lost 3 bases to trimming and J lost 5 bases, with 13 bases between them. The CDR3 runs 14 residues. Germline V gives CDR1 LNHDA, CDR2 SQIVND (reference sequence). The CDR3 reads CASSMEGGWTEAFF. In DNA, the CDR3 is TGTGCCAGTAGTATGGAGGGGGGGTGGACTGAAGCTTTCTTT.

There are many counts of this clonotype. The chain is built from TRBV6-5 and TRBJ1-1; 8 nucleotides align to TRBD1. With V trimmed by 8 bases and J by 0 bases, 5 bases remained unmatched. This CDR3 is 14 amino acids long. In germline, CDR1 is MNHEY, CDR2 SVGAGI. The CDR3 loop reads CASARQGMNTEAFF. The CDR3 DNA is TGTGCCAGCGCACGACAGGGGATGAACACTGAAGCTTTCTTT.

In this sample, this clonotype turned up many times. Because the CDR3 is missing its conserved closing phenylalanine or tryptophan, this is likely a read error. This chain joins TRBV5-5 and TRBJ2-7; tentatively, D is TRBD1 (6 bases). V lost 0 bases, J lost 1 base, and 11 bases lay in between. The germline V gene encodes CDR1 SGHKS and CDR2 YYEKEE (reference sequence). The CDR3 is 15 amino acids. DNA for the CDR3: TGTGCCAGCAGCTTGGACAGGGCACATTCCTACGAGCAGTACCTC. The encoded protein is CASSLDRAHSYEQYL.

Concerning this clonotype: A much more abundant neighbour one base away suggests this may be a read error. V is TRBV20-1 and J is TRBJ2-7, with D uncertain. The V end was cut by 6 bases, the J end by 9 bases, with 21 bases between. CDR3 size: 13 residues. CDR1 and CDR2 (germline): DFQATT, SNEGSKA (reference sequence). The CDR3 protein is CSAPGPPRDVQYF. For the CDR3, the DNA is TGCAGTGCACCCGGGCCCCCCCGAGACGTGCAGTACTTC.

Ten or more counts support this clonotype. This chain uses TRBV25-1 with TRBJ1-2; D gene unclear. The CDR3 loop spans 15 amino acids. Germline-derived CDR1 and CDR2 are MGHDK and SYGVNS. V was shortened by 3 bases and J by 5 bases, with 16 bases between the two germline ends. CDR3 region: CASSDPDGVRYGYTF. The CDR3 DNA follows: TGTGCCAGCAGTGACCCGGACGGGGTGAGATATGGCTACACCTTC.

This clonotype showed up many times. The chain is built from TRBV6-2 or TRBV6-3 and TRBJ2-3, with unresolved D. V lost 5 bases to trimming and J lost 0 bases, with 9 bases between them. Germline lookup yields CDR1 MNHEY and CDR2 SVGEGT. This CDR3 contains 14 residues. CDR3 amino acids: CASSPTDSTDTQYF. DNA of the CDR3: TGTGCCAGCAGTCCGACGGATAGCACAGATACGCAGTATTTT.

This clonotype has a count of ten or more. The chain is built from TRBV29-1 and TRBJ1-1; TRBD1 agrees at 8 bases. Trimming at V came to 7 bases and at J to 0 bases, leaving 7 bases not matched to a gene. The CDR3 length is 14 residues. CDR1 SQVTM and CDR2 ANQGSEA come from the germline V gene. The CDR3 DNA is TGCAGCGGGGGACAGGAGTTTATGAACACTGAAGCTTTCTTT. Its protein product is CSGGQEFMNTEAFF.

This clonotype was seen at least ten times. The chain uses TRBV7-9 and TRBJ2-7, with no clear D. The CDR3 spans 15 residues. Germline assignment: CDR1 SEHNR and CDR2 FQNEAQ (reference sequence). V was cut by 6 bases and J by 0 bases, with 15 bases left in between. Here the CDR3 DNA reads TGTGCCAGCAGTTCCGCCGGGCCTTCCTCCTACGAGCAGTACTTC. It encodes CASSSAGPSSYEQYF.

This clonotype was counted many times. V gene TRBV10-2 combines with J gene TRBJ1-1; D unclear. The germline V gene has CDR1 WSHSY and CDR2 SAAADI. V gave up 6 bases and J gave up 0 bases, with 17 bases separating them. The CDR3 extends over 16 amino acids. The CDR3 is CASRDYADGMNTEAFF. CDR3 in DNA: TGCGCCAGCAGGGACTACGCGGACGGAATGAACACTGAAGCTTTCTTT.

Concerning this clonotype itself: A read error may explain this, as a much larger clone is one base away. This sequence joins TRBV2 and TRBJ1-2; D not certain. Germline values: CDR1 SNHLY, CDR2 FYNNEI. This CDR3 is built from 17 residues. CDR3 coding DNA: TGTGCCAGCAGTGAGGGGTCCGTTCCCTCGGCGATTTATGGCCACACCTTC. It specifies CASSEGSVPSAIYGHTF.

This clonotype was observed at least ten times. As DNA, the CDR3 is TGTGCCAGCAGTGGTCCGAAGTCGAGAGCGGTGTATACGCAGTATTTT. Amino acid sequence: CASSGPKSRAVYTQYF. This chain joins TRBV28 and TRBJ2-3; possible D gene TRBD2, 5 bases. The CDR3 loop spans 16 amino acids. The germline CDR1 and CDR2 sequences are MDHEN and SYDVKM. The V end lost 5 bases, the J end lost 7 bases, and 22 bases lay between the germline ends.

This clonotype appeared many times. The chain recombines TRBV4-2 with TRBJ1-6, with D possibly being TRBD1 (5 bases). Per the germline V gene, CDR1 is LGHNA and CDR2 is YNFKEQ. V lost 0 bases, J lost 9 bases, and 12 bases lay in between. CDR3 length: 15 amino acids. The CDR3 DNA sequence: TGTGCCAGCAGCCAAGAAGGGGCAGATGGTTCACCCCTCCACTTT. It specifies CASSQEGADGSPLHF.

V and J are TRBV4-1 and TRBJ1-1; D is perhaps TRBD1 (6 bases). Looked up from germline, CDR1 is MGHRA and CDR2 is YSYEKL. The CDR3 has 15 amino acids. Trimming pared 0 bases from V and 3 bases from J, leaving 11 bases between. CDR3 protein: CASSQDPGVDTEAFF. CDR3 bases: TGCGCCAGCAGCCAAGATCCAGGGGTTGACACTGAAGCTTTCTTT.

This clonotype was observed a handful of times. A read error is possible here, since a much larger clone lies one base away. This chain joins TRBV27 and TRBJ2-2; possible D gene TRBD2, 5 bases. This CDR3 comprises 14 residues. The V end was cut by 4 bases, the J end by 6 bases, with 12 bases between. The germline V gene encodes CDR1 MNHEY and CDR2 SMNVEV (reference sequence). CDR3 coding DNA: TGTGCCAGCAGTTACATTGAGGGAGCCGGGGAGCTGTTTTTT. It encodes CASSYIEGAGELFF.

This clonotype was recorded many times. V gene TRBV12-3 or TRBV12-4 combines with J gene TRBJ2-5; a weak D match, TRBD1 (7 bases). V was shortened by 1 base and J by 1 base, with 13 bases between the two germline ends. The CDR3 runs to 16 residues. The CDR3 nucleotides are TGTGCCAGCAGTTTAGTAGCAGGGGGGATCCAAGAGACCCAGTACTTC. Translating gives CASSLVAGGIQETQYF.